This T cell receptor (beta chain) is from a study of shared clonotypes between healthy human individuals. CDR3 size: 13 residues. With 7 bases clipped from V and 2 bases from J, the junction kept 2 bases outside the gene matches. Germline V gene data show CDR1 as SGDLS and CDR2 as YYNGEE. Data came from immunoSEQ multiplex PCR; TCRdb stores just in-frame clones and leaves some out. The sample records about 95,000 clones, 65% to 70% being singletons. Sequenced input: memory CD8+ T cells sorted from blood. Specified subset: CD45RO+ cells pooled with CCR7-negative TemRA cells. This chain joins TRBV9 and TRBJ2-3; TRBD1 matches 9 bases. The TCR originated in a young man in good health. As DNA, the CDR3 is TGTGCCAGCGGGGACAGGGTCACAGATACGCAGTATTTT. Translated, it gives CASGDRVTDTQYF.